The next 7 T cell receptor beta chains were all read from a single sample in a study of blood T cells in healthy people across ages. A J-beta primer mix and a sample-barcoded 5' primer were used in a second PCR of roughly 6 to 12 cycles. TCRdb reprocessed the 5' RACE reads via MiXCR and lists one record per CDR3 protein. The sample lists 660,000 or so distinct CDR3 sequences; under 65% were seen once. Sequenced material: blood. The receptors originated from a man in his sixties in good health.

The J gene is TRBJ2-3, the V gene TRBV9; D is perhaps TRBD1 (6 bases). This CDR3 contains 16 residues. V dropped 4 bases and J dropped 2 bases, with 17 bases sitting between them. The germline V gene has CDR1 SGDLS and CDR2 YYNGEE. CDR3 in DNA: TGTGCCAGCAGCCCCCGACAGGCAGGTGTCACAGATACGCAGTATTTT. Amino acid sequence: CASSPRQAGVTDTQYF. Full variable domain (outside the CDR3, taken from reference TRBV9 and TRBJ2-3): DSGVTQTPKHLITATGQRVTLRCSPRSGDLSVYWYQQSLDQGLQFLIQYYNGEERAKGNILERFSAQQFPDLHSELNLSSLELGDSALYFCASSPRQAGVTDTQYFGPGTRLTVL.

The chain joins TRBV12-5 to TRBJ2-3; D is uncertain. Trimming shortened V by 1 base and J by 4 bases, and 9 bases separated the two germline ends. This CDR3 spans 14 amino acids. The germline V gene encodes CDR1 LGHNT and CDR2 FRNRAP. CDR3 DNA sequence: TGTGCTAGTGGTTTGGACCCCCCCCCAGATACGCAGTATTTT. It codes for CASGLDPPPDTQYF.

J is TRBJ2-3 and V is TRBV5-1; 14 nucleotides match TRBD2. This CDR3 has 16 amino acids. Germline V gene data show CDR1 as SGHRS and CDR2 as YFSETQ. J was trimmed by 7 bases and V by 4 bases; bases with no gene match: 8. CDR3 protein: CASSMTSGGAANTQYF. CDR3 nucleotide sequence: TGCGCCAGCAGCATGACTAGCGGGGGGGCGGCGAATACGCAGTATTTT.

This clonotype was seen more than once but under ten times. The V call is TRBV5-1, the J call TRBJ2-5; 8 nucleotides line up with TRBD1. The V gene's germline CDR1 is SGHRS and CDR2 YFSETQ. V lost 4 bases to trimming and J lost 5 bases; unmatched junction nucleotides: 7. CDR3 length: 14 amino acids. In nucleotides, the CDR3 is TGCGCCAGCAGCGGCGGACAGGGAACGGAGACCCAGTACTTC. Translation: CASSGGQGTETQYF. The full variable domain, completed using reference TRBV5-1 and TRBJ2-5, is KAGVTQTPRYLIKTRGQQVTLSCSPISGHRSVSWYQQTPGQGLQFLFEYFSETQRNKGNFPGRFSGRQFSNSRSEMNVSTLELGDSALYLCASSGGQGTETQYFGPGTRLLVL.

This chain connects TRBV12-3 or TRBV12-4 to TRBJ2-3, with D tentatively TRBD1 or TRBD2 (5 bases each). The CDR3 has 14 residues. V was pared by 3 bases and J by 4 bases, with 11 bases between. CDR3 bases: TGTGCCAGCAGTTTCAGAGGGGTCGCAGATACGCAGTATTTT. Translation: CASSFRGVADTQYF.

This clonotype was detected a few times. This chain connects TRBV6-5 to TRBJ2-7; D remains unclear. Deletions cut 3 bases from V and 0 bases from J, with 6 bases between. The CDR3 is 13 amino acids. Germline V gives CDR1 MNHEY, CDR2 SVGAGI. The CDR3: CASSYKVSYEQYF. The CDR3 DNA reads TGTGCCAGCAGTTATAAGGTCTCCTACGAGCAGTACTTC.

The chain is built from TRBV20-1 and TRBJ2-3; the D gene is possibly TRBD2 (6 bases). This CDR3 contains 15 residues. V lost 5 bases, J lost 6 bases, and 21 bases lay in between. Germline assignment: CDR1 DFQATT and CDR2 SNEGSKA (reference sequence). CDR3 in amino acids: CSAQYPGLLFDTQYF. Here the CDR3 DNA reads TGCAGTGCTCAGTACCCGGGACTCTTGTTCGATACGCAGTATTTT.